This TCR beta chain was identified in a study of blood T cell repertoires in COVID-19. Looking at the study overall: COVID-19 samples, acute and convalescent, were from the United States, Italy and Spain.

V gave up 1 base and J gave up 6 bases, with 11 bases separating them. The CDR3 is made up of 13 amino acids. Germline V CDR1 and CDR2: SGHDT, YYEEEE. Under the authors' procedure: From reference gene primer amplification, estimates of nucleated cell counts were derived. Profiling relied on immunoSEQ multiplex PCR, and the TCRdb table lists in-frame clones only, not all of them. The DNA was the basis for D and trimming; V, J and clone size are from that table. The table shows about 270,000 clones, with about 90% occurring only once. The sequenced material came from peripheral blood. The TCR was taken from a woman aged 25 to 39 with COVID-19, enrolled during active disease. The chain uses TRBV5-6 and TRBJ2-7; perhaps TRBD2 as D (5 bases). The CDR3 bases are TGTGCCAGCAGCTTGAGCGGTCGTCCCGAGCAGTACTTC. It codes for CASSLSGRPEQYF.